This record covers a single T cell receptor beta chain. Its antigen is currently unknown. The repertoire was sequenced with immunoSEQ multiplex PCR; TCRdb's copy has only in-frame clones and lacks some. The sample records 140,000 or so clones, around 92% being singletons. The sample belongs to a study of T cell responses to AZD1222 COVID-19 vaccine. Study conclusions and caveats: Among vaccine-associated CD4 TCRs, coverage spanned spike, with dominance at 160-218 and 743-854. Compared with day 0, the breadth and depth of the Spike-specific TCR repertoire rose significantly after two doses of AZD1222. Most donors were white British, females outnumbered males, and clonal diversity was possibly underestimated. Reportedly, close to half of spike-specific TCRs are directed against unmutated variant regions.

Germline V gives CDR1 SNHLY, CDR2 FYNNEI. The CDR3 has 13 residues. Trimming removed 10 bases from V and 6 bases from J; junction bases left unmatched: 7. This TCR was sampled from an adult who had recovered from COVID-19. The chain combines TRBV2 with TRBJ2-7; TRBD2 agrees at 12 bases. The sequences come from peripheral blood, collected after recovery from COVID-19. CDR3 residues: CAMTGLAGREQYF. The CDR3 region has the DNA TGTGCCATGACGGGACTAGCGGGTCGCGAGCAGTACTTC.